The rows below give T cell receptor beta chains drawn from one sample of a study of CD8 T cells in ankylosing spondylitis. TCRdb independently ran MiXCR on the 5' RACE reads; one entry per CDR3 protein. The table includes around 140,000 distinct CDR3 sequences, 9.5% to 12% detected once. Sequencing was carried out using blood, either unsorted or a sorted T cell fraction (not recorded which). All receptors derive from a female donor with ankylosing spondylitis or in good health (not recorded which). The CDR3 runs from the conserved cysteine through the conserved F or W. A D gene is named only where the DNA matches it firmly. A row's size may be missing; if present it is once, few, many or a size class.

d_call | clone_size | j_call | v_call | cdr3_nt | cdr3_aa
NA | many | TRBJ2-1 | TRBV5-5 | TGTGCCAGCAGCTTGCGTCTAGCAACCTACAATGAGCAGTTCTTC | CASSLRLATYNEQFF
NA | many | TRBJ2-1 | TRBV11-2 | TGTGCCAGCAGCACCCGACTAAACAATGAGCAGTTCTTC | CASSTRLNNEQFF
NA | many | TRBJ2-3 | TRBV9 | TGTGCCAGCAGCGTAGTCGAGGGGATTATACGAGATACGCAGTATTTT | CASSVVEGIIRDTQYF
NA | many | TRBJ1-1 | TRBV12-3/TRBV12-4 | TGTGCCAGCAGTTTAGCTAGGGCTGAAGCTTTCTTT | CASSLARAEAFF
TRBD1 | few | TRBJ2-1 | TRBV19 | TGTGCCAGTAGTTTCGGACAGGACTACAATGAGCAGTTCTTC | CASSFGQDYNEQFF
NA | many | TRBJ2-5 | TRBV4-1 | TGCGCCAGCAGCCAAGGGAACCAAGAGACCCAGTACTTC | CASSQGNQETQYF
NA | many | TRBJ2-3 | TRBV10-2 | TGCGCCAGCCTTGCGGGACCCAGCACAGATACGCAGTATTTT | CASLAGPSTDTQYF
NA | many | TRBJ2-1 | TRBV11-2 | TGTGCCAGCAGCTTGGGGTCGGCGGTCGTTTACAATGAGCAGTTCTTC | CASSLGSAVVYNEQFF
NA | many | TRBJ2-3 | TRBV5-1 | TGCGCCAGCAGCCAGTCGGAGGGAGATACGCAGTATTTT | CASSQSEGDTQYF
NA | NA | TRBJ2-2 | TRBV3-1 | TGTGCCAGCAGCCCGAGCCTTGGGGCCGGGGAGCTGTTTTTT | CASSPSLGAGELFF
NA | many | TRBJ1-5 | TRBV9 | TGTGCCAGCAGCCTCAAGCCCATGGGGAGCAATCAGCCCCAGCATTTT | CASSLKPMGSNQPQHF
NA | many | TRBJ2-1 | TRBV18 | TGTGCCAGCTCACCTGTATCAGTCTCCTACAATGAGCAGTTCTTC | CASSPVSVSYNEQFF
TRBD1 | NA | TRBJ1-2 | TRBV5-1 | TGCGCCAGCAGCCCCGGGACAGGGGGCACGGATGGCTACACCTTC | CASSPGTGGTDGYTF
NA | many | TRBJ1-2 | TRBV5-1 | TGCGCCAGCAGCTTGGATGGAGGAGGCTATGGCTACACCTTC | CASSLDGGGYGYTF
TRBD2 | many | TRBJ2-1 | TRBV20-1 | TGCAGTGCTAGAGATCGCTCCAAGACTAGCACAATGAAGTCCTACAATGAGCAGTTCTTC | CSARDRSKTSTMKSYNEQFF
TRBD2 | NA | TRBJ2-2 | TRBV5-5 | TGTGCCAGCAGCCCTCGCGGGGGGCCCGGGGAGCTGTTTTTT | CASSPRGGPGELFF
TRBD2 | many | TRBJ2-2 | TRBV11-2 | TGTGCCAGCAGCTCTTCTAGCGGGAGGGCCCCGAACACCGGGGAGCTGTTTTTT | CASSSSSGRAPNTGELFF
NA | many | TRBJ2-1 | TRBV29-1 | TGCAGCGTTGAACTCAGAGTCAATGAGCAGTTCTTC | CSVELRVNEQFF
NA | many | TRBJ1-1 | TRBV27 | TGTGCCAGCAGTTTCGGGGAGAGGACTGAAGCTTTCTTT | CASSFGERTEAFF
NA | few | TRBJ1-1 | TRBV12-3/TRBV12-4 | TGTGCCAGCAGATGGAATGAGGCTGGGACTGAAGCTTTCTTT | CASRWNEAGTEAFF
NA | many | TRBJ2-7 | TRBV12-3/TRBV12-4 | TGTGCCAGCAGTCCCCTTCGCGTCTCCTACGAGCAGTACTTC | CASSPLRVSYEQYF
TRBD2 | many | TRBJ2-3 | TRBV7-2 | TGTGCCAGCAGCTTATCCCGGGAGGGTCATACGCAGTATTTT | CASSLSREGHTQYF
TRBD2 | many | TRBJ2-5 | TRBV5-1 | TGCGCCAGCAGCGACTTACTAGCGGGAGGAGAGACCCAGTACTTC | CASSDLLAGGETQYF
NA | many | TRBJ2-2 | TRBV14 | TGTGCCAGCAGCCAAGCTAGGTTCAACACCGGGGAGCTGTTTTTT | CASSQARFNTGELFF
TRBD2 | many | TRBJ2-3 | TRBV7-8 | TGTGCCAGCAGCCGGGGGGCTGGACTAGCGGGGGGAACTACGCAGTATTTT | CASSRGAGLAGGTTQYF
NA | many | TRBJ2-3 | TRBV6-1 | TGTGCCAGCATCGAGGGGGGAGTTGGTAATACGCAGTATTTT | CASIEGGVGNTQYF
NA | many | TRBJ1-1 | TRBV6-1 | TGTGCCAGCAGTGACAACCCCGGACAGCTAGCTTTCTTT | CASSDNPGQLAFF
TRBD1 | many | TRBJ1-2 | TRBV29-1 | TGCAGCGTTGAGGTCGGCGGGGACAGGGGCGGCTACACCTTC | CSVEVGGDRGGYTF
NA | NA | TRBJ2-3 | TRBV7-2 | TGTGCCAACGGCCCCAGGCCTAGGGGAGACACAGATACGCAGTATTTT | CANGPRPRGDTDTQYF
NA | many | TRBJ2-1 | TRBV20-1 | TGCAGTGCTGGCCTAGTGAGGGCCCTAGGTCATGAGCAGTTCTTC | CSAGLVRALGHEQFF
NA | many | TRBJ2-3 | TRBV7-7 | TGTGCCAGCAGCTCCGCGGGGTTGGGAGATACGCAGTATTTT | CASSSAGLGDTQYF
TRBD1 | few | TRBJ1-2 | TRBV28 | TGTGCCAGCCGACTCGACAGGGACTATGGCTACACCTTC | CASRLDRDYGYTF
TRBD2 | few | TRBJ2-3 | TRBV5-1 | TGCGCCAGCAGCTTGGAACTAGCGGGGATAGATACGCAGTATTTT | CASSLELAGIDTQYF
TRBD1 | many | TRBJ1-1 | TRBV20-1 | TGCAGTGGAATCCGGGACAGTAAAAAGGCTTTCTTT | CSGIRDSKKAFF
NA | many | TRBJ2-1 | TRBV12-3/TRBV12-4 | TGTGCCAGCCTCCAGCGGAGACCACCCCTCTACAATGAGCAGTTCTTC | CASLQRRPPLYNEQFF
NA | many | TRBJ2-1 | TRBV10-3 | TGTGCCATCGGCAGCATGGAGGACTCTGCCTACAATGAGCAGTTCTTC | CAIGSMEDSAYNEQFF
NA | many | TRBJ2-1 | TRBV29-1 | TGCAGCGACGAGGGAAATGAGCAGTTCTTC | CSDEGNEQFF
TRBD1 | many | TRBJ1-4 | TRBV5-1 | TGCGCCAGCAGCGAGCTAGGACAGGGGAATGAAAAACTGTTTTTT | CASSELGQGNEKLFF
NA | NA | TRBJ2-3 | TRBV25-1 | TGTGCCAGCAACGCGGGGTGGTCAGATACGCAGTATTTT | CASNAGWSDTQYF
NA | many | TRBJ1-2 | TRBV29-1 | TGCAGCGTTGGGGACGGTACGCTTGGCTACACCTTC | CSVGDGTLGYTF
TRBD2 | many | TRBJ2-2 | TRBV24-1 | TGTGCCACCAGTGATACCGGGACTAGGGGCACCGGGGAGCTGTTTTTT | CATSDTGTRGTGELFF
NA | many | TRBJ2-1 | TRBV11-1 | TGTGCCAGCAGCTTTATGGCAGGGGTTGAGCAGTTCTTC | CASSFMAGVEQFF
TRBD2 | many | TRBJ2-1 | TRBV20-1 | TGCAGTGCTAGAGGGGCTAGCGGGAAAAATGAGCAGTTCTTC | CSARGASGKNEQFF
NA | once | TRBJ1-4 | TRBV4-2 | TGTGCCAGCAGCCAAGAATTGGGAGTCTCTAATGAAAAACTGTTTTTT | CASSQELGVSNEKLFF
NA | many | TRBJ1-5 | TRBV9 | TGTGCCAGCAGCGTATCGGGGAATCAGCCCCAGCATTTT | CASSVSGNQPQHF
TRBD2 | few | TRBJ2-1 | TRBV6-4 | TGTGCCAGCAGTGACCGGGGGGGGCCCGTCTCCTACAATGAGCAGTTCTTC | CASSDRGGPVSYNEQFF
TRBD2 | many | TRBJ2-3 | TRBV19 | TGTGCCAGTAGTATCCGGACTAGCGGGTCGGATACGCAGTATTTT | CASSIRTSGSDTQYF
NA | many | TRBJ1-1 | TRBV6-5 | TGTGCCAGCAGTTACTCGGGCCAGTCGAACACTGAAGCTTTCTTT | CASSYSGQSNTEAFF
NA | many | TRBJ2-7 | TRBV5-1 | TGCGCCAGCAGCACAGCCCCGACAGTCTCCTACGAGCAGTACTTC | CASSTAPTVSYEQYF
TRBD2 | many | TRBJ2-1 | TRBV20-1 | TGCAGTGCTAGAGACCCCGGGACTAGCGGCTACAATGAGCAGTTCTTC | CSARDPGTSGYNEQFF